The subject of this entry is one T cell receptor (beta chain). With V trimmed by 1 base and J by 5 bases, 4 bases remained unmatched. The CDR3 contains 15 residues. The germline CDR1 and CDR2 sequences are LNHNV and YYDKDF (reference sequence). This sample stems from a study of blood T cells in healthy people across ages. A second PCR, run for 7 to 11 cycles, used a sample-barcoded 5' primer plus a J-beta primer mix. A template-switch adaptor that had 12 random nucleotides put a tag on each cDNA molecule. TCRdb re-derived calls from the 5' RACE reads in MiXCR, one entry per CDR3 protein. The sample contains under 2 million distinct CDR3 sequences, roughly 30% of which appear only once.

The receptor was derived from a woman younger than 45 in good health. The chain combines TRBV15 with TRBJ2-1, with 8 bases lining up with TRBD1. Sequencing was carried out using blood. The CDR3 loop reads CATSRGGTGNNEQFF. The DNA for the CDR3 is TGTGCCACCAGCAGAGGGGGGACAGGCAACAATGAGCAGTTCTTC.